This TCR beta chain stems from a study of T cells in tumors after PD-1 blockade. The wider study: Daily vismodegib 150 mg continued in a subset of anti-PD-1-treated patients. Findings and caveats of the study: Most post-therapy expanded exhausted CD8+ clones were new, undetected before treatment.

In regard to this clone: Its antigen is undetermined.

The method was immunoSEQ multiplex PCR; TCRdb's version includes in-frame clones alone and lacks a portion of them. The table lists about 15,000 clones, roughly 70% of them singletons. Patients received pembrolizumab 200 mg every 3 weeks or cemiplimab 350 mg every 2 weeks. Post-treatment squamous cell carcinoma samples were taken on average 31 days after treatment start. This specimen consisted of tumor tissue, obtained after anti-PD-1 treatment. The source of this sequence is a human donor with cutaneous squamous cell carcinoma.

CDR3 loop: CASSMWLSVNQPQHF. CDR3 coding DNA: TGTGCCAGTAGTATGTGGTTGAGCGTCAATCAGCCCCAGCATTTT. The rearrangement uses TRBV19 and TRBJ1-5; D call uncertain. V was trimmed by 3 bases and J by 3 bases, leaving 12 bases between them. The CDR3 is made up of 15 amino acids. Germline V lookup: CDR1 LNHDA, CDR2 SQIVND (reference sequence).